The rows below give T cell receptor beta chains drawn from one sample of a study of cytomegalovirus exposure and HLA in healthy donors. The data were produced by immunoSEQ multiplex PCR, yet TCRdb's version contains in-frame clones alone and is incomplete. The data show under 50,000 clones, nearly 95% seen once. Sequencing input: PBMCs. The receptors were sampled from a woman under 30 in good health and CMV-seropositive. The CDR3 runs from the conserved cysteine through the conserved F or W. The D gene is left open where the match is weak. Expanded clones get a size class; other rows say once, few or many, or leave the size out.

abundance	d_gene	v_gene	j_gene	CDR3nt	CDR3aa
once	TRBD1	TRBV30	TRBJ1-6	TGTGCCTGGAGGGGACAGTCGAATAATTCACCCCTCCACTTT	CAWRGQSNNSPLHF
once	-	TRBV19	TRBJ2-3	TGTGCCAGTAGCCAGGGATTGGGGGATACGCAGTATTTT	CASSQGLGDTQYF
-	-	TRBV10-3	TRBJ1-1	TGTGCCATCAGTGAAGGGCAGGGGAGTACTGAAGCTTTCTTT	CAISEGQGSTEAFF
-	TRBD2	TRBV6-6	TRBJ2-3	TGTGCCAGCAGCCTGCTAGCGGGAGGGCCGGGTACGCAGTATTTT	CASSLLAGGPGTQYF
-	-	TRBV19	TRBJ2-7	TGTGCCAGTAGTATCCGGTCATATGACGAGCAGTACTTC	CASSIRSYDEQYF
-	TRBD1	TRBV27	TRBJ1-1	TGTGCCAGCAGTTCCCGAACACCCGGACAGGGGAACACTGAAGCTTTCTTT	CASSSRTPGQGNTEAFF
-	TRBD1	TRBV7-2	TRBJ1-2	TGTGCCAGCAGCTCCAAGACAGGGGCGGAGTATGGCTACACCTTC	CASSSKTGAEYGYTF
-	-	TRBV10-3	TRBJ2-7	TGTGCCCTGCGCCCCCACGGGAGTTCCTACGAGCAGTACTTC	CALRPHGSSYEQYF
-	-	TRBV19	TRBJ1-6	TGTGCCAGTAGTAAGGGCAAGCAGGGAACGCTTAATTCACCCCTCCACTTT	CASSKGKQGTLNSPLHF
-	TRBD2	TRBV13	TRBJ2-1	TGTGCCAGCAGCCCGCCCCTAGCGGGAGTTTACAATGAGCAGTTCTTC	CASSPPLAGVYNEQFF
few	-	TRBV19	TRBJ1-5	TGTGCCAGCAATTTCGACAGTCTCTATAGCAATCAGCCCCAGCATTTT	CASNFDSLYSNQPQHF
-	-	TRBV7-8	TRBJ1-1	TGTGCCAGCAGCTTAGGGCAGGGTTACACTGAAGCTTTCTTT	CASSLGQGYTEAFF
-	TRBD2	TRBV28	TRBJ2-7	TGTGCCACAAAGACTAGCGGGATCCACGAGCAGTACTTC	CATKTSGIHEQYF
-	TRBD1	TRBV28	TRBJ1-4	TGTGCCAGCAGTACCTACCCTTCCGGGACAGGAAGCGAAAAACTGTTTTTT	CASSTYPSGTGSEKLFF
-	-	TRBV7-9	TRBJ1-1	TGTGCCAGCAGGCAACTCATGAACACTGAAGCTTTCTTT	CASRQLMNTEAFF